Presented here are 29 T cell receptor beta chains from one specimen sequenced in a study of technical replicates of blood from a few donors. Using immunoSEQ multiplex PCR, the repertoire was profiled, and TCRdb retains in-frame clones only, with some absent. The table records about 73,000 clones, 90% to 95% of them present only once. The sequencing input was T cells isolated from PBMCs. The receptors derive from a human donor in good health.

The chain joins TRBV27 to TRBJ2-1; D not certain. Germline-derived CDR1 and CDR2 are MNHEY and SMNVEV (reference sequence). The V end lost 2 bases, the J end lost 7 bases, and 21 bases lay between the germline ends. The CDR3 is made up of 17 amino acids. The CDR3 protein is CASSLNMAPSRQNEQFF. CDR3 in DNA: TGTGCCAGCAGTTTAAACATGGCCCCATCGAGGCAAAATGAGCAGTTCTTC.

This chain connects TRBV5-5 to TRBJ2-7, with D tentatively TRBD2 (6 bases). CDR3 size: 15 residues. Between the trimmed V and J ends, which lost 7 bases and 3 bases, there was a span of 20 bases. From germline, CDR1 is SGHKS and CDR2 YYEKEE (reference sequence). The CDR3 loop is CASGSRGTEIYEQYF. The CDR3 DNA sequence: TGTGCCAGCGGTTCCCGGGGGACCGAAATCTACGAGCAGTACTTC.

The chain recombines TRBV5-1 with TRBJ1-1, with 7 nucleotides matching TRBD1. There are 15 residues in the CDR3. The trim removed 4 bases at V and 3 bases at J, leaving 9 bases unmatched. Germline CDR1 reads SGHRS; CDR2 reads YFSETQ. CDR3 amino acids: CASSEGAGGDTEAFF. The CDR3 DNA is TGCGCCAGCAGCGAGGGGGCAGGCGGGGACACTGAAGCTTTCTTT.

The chain has TRBV19 and TRBJ2-2, with D hard to call. V was clipped by 5 bases and J by 6 bases, with 4 bases between them. CDR3 size: 11 residues. Germline lookup yields CDR1 LNHDA and CDR2 SQIVND (reference sequence). CDR3 sequence: CASSRAGELFF. CDR3 DNA: TGTGCCAGTAGTCGTGCCGGGGAGCTGTTTTTT.

The genes are TRBV27 and TRBJ1-5; the D is unclear. Germline assignment: CDR1 MNHEY and CDR2 SMNVEV (reference sequence). Trimming took 2 bases from V and 5 from J, leaving 10 bases between them. This CDR3 has 14 residues. The CDR3 DNA is TGTGCCAGCAGTTTACGGGAAGGCGATCAGCCCCAGCATTTT. This codes for CASSLREGDQPQHF.

The chain couples TRBV6-1 to TRBJ2-5, with D perhaps TRBD2 (6 bases). The length of the CDR3 is 13 residues. The V end lost 6 bases, the J end lost 3 bases, and 11 bases lay between the germline ends. Germline V CDR1 and CDR2: MNHNS, SASEGT. The CDR3 region has the DNA TGTGCCAGCAGGCGCGGGGTTAAAGAGACCCAGTACTTC. Translation: CASRRGVKETQYF.

The V and J genes are TRBV28 and TRBJ2-5; D is possibly TRBD1 (5 bases). Germline V gene lookup returns CDR1 MDHEN and CDR2 SYDVKM. This CDR3 region has 14 residues. Trimming pared 3 bases from V and 5 bases from J, leaving 13 bases between. CDR3 in DNA: TGTGCCAGCAGTTTGCGTAAAGGGGCCGAGACCCAGTACTTC. Its protein is CASSLRKGAETQYF.

The rearrangement links TRBV5-1 to TRBJ1-1; 10 nucleotides align to TRBD1. V lost 4 bases, J lost 5 bases, and 8 bases stayed unmatched. The V gene's germline CDR1 is SGHRS and CDR2 YFSETQ. This CDR3 region has 15 residues. As DNA, the CDR3 is TGCGCCAGCAGCAAGGGACAGGGGAAGGTAACTGAAGCTTTCTTT. Translation: CASSKGQGKVTEAFF.

The V call is TRBV5-6, the J call TRBJ1-6, with D unresolved. The CDR3 contains 14 residues. Germline V gene data show CDR1 as SGHDT and CDR2 as YYEEEE. With 1 base removed from V and 5 bases from J, the gap between germline ends came to 7 bases. The CDR3 is CASSLTGDNSPLHF. In DNA form, the CDR3 reads TGTGCCAGCAGCTTGACGGGAGATAATTCACCCCTCCACTTT.

V and J are TRBV2 and TRBJ1-4; no definite D call. Germline V gives CDR1 SNHLY, CDR2 FYNNEI. This CDR3 is 12 amino acids long. Deletions cut 6 bases from V and 8 bases from J, with 10 bases between. The CDR3 DNA is TGTGCCAGCAGGGCCGGGGAAGAAAAACTGTTTTTT. This gives the protein CASRAGEEKLFF.

V usage is TRBV2 and J usage is TRBJ2-7, with D maybe TRBD2 (5 bases). From germline, CDR1 is SNHLY and CDR2 FYNNEI. Trimming removed 1 base at V and 5 bases at J, with 21 bases between. The CDR3 runs to 17 residues. The DNA for the CDR3 is TGTGCCAGCAGTGAAGTGCCTACCGGGTTCCCGAGGGACGAGCAGTACTTC. Its translation is CASSEVPTGFPRDEQYF.

The chain employs TRBV4-2 and TRBJ2-3, with TRBD2 matching 9 bases. J gave up 0 bases and V 1 base, and 5 bases lay outside the gene matches. CDR1 and CDR2 from the germline V gene are LGHNA and YNFKEQ. This CDR3 region has 17 residues. The CDR3 protein is CASSQVNSGSSTDTQYF. The CDR3 DNA sequence: TGTGCCAGCAGCCAAGTTAATAGCGGGAGTAGCACAGATACGCAGTATTTT.

The V and J genes are TRBV7-6 and TRBJ2-7; 7 bases align to TRBD1. Germline V gene lookup returns CDR1 SGHVS and CDR2 FNYEAQ. V shed 1 base, J shed 0 bases, and the junction held 0 bases outside the gene matches. This CDR3 contains 14 residues. CDR3 nucleotide sequence: TGTGCCAGCAGCTTAGGGGACAGCTCCTACGAGCAGTACTTC. It codes for CASSLGDSSYEQYF.

The chain combines TRBV4-1 with TRBJ2-2, with 7 bases lining up with TRBD2. Germline CDR1 and CDR2: MGHRA and YSYEKL. The CDR3 has 17 residues. The J segment lost 7 bases and the V segment lost 4 bases, leaving 15 bases of the junction unmatched. CDR3 loop: CASSLIGRREIVGELFF. Here the CDR3 DNA reads TGCGCCAGCAGCCTCATTGGGAGGCGGGAGATTGTCGGGGAGCTGTTTTTT.

This chain joins TRBV11-3 and TRBJ2-4; 7 positions match TRBD1. Germline-derived CDR1 and CDR2 are SGHNT and YENEEA. This CDR3 region has 14 residues. Germline trimming cut 4 bases from V and 0 bases from J; bases unmatched to any gene: 0. CDR3 residues: CASSWDRAKNIQYF. The CDR3 DNA reads as TGTGCCAGCAGCTGGGACAGAGCCAAAAACATTCAGTACTTC.

The V and J genes are TRBV5-6 and TRBJ1-5; 7 bases agree with TRBD1. Trimming cost V 2 bases and J 2 bases; bases outside gene matches: 10. The CDR3 runs to 17 residues. Germline CDR1 and CDR2: SGHDT and YYEEEE. Here the CDR3 reads CASSLGPEGAGNQPQHF. Here the CDR3 DNA reads TGTGCCAGCAGCTTAGGACCCGAGGGGGCTGGCAATCAGCCCCAGCATTTT.

This chain connects TRBV10-2 to TRBJ1-1; possible D gene TRBD1, 5 bases. Trimming left V 2 bases short and J 2 bases short, with 6 bases between. CDR1 is WSHSY, CDR2 SAAADI, per germline. CDR3 length equals 13 residues. The CDR3 protein is CASSEGANTEAFF. Written as DNA, the CDR3 is TGCGCCAGCAGTGAGGGGGCCAACACTGAAGCTTTCTTT.

This clone was seen once. V and J are TRBV5-1 and TRBJ1-6; D perhaps matches TRBD1 (5 bases). Between the trimmed V and J ends, which lost 3 bases and 0 bases, there was a span of 16 bases. The V gene's germline CDR1 is SGHRS and CDR2 YFSETQ. The CDR3 runs to 18 residues. The CDR3 region is CASSSQGTPSSYNSPLHF. For the CDR3, the DNA is TGCGCCAGCAGCTCCCAGGGAACTCCGAGCTCCTATAATTCACCCCTCCACTTT.

The chain combines TRBV12-5 with TRBJ2-5; 9 nucleotides line up with TRBD2. This CDR3 is built from 18 residues. After removal of 0 bases from V and 1 base from J, the junction contained 9 bases not matched to a gene. Germline CDR1 reads LGHNT; CDR2 reads FRNRAP. The CDR3 here is CASGLVRSASGTQETQYF. The CDR3 bases are TGTGCTAGTGGTTTGGTACGGTCGGCTAGCGGGACCCAAGAGACCCAGTACTTC.

A single count supports this clone. The V gene is TRBV11-2, the J gene TRBJ1-5; TRBD1 agrees at 9 bases. With 0 bases clipped from V and 8 bases from J, the junction kept 8 bases outside the gene matches. Germline loops: CDR1 SGHAT, CDR2 FQNNGV. CDR3 length equals 16 residues. The CDR3 DNA reads as TGTGCCAGCAGCTTAGATGGAGGGACAGGGCTGAAGCCCCAGCATTTT. This translates into CASSLDGGTGLKPQHF.

The J gene is TRBJ1-1, the V gene TRBV13, with D possibly matching TRBD1 (5 bases). This CDR3 contains 14 residues. V lost 6 bases, J lost 7 bases, and 18 bases lay in between. From germline, CDR1 is PRHDT and CDR2 FYEKMQ (reference sequence). The CDR3 sequence: CASRISRASFEAFF. The CDR3 DNA reads as TGTGCCAGCAGAATATCCAGGGCTTCCTTTGAAGCTTTCTTT.

The chain employs TRBV7-9 and TRBJ2-7; 7 positions match TRBD1. Germline V gene sequence: CDR1 SEHNR, CDR2 FQNEAQ (reference sequence). V dropped 4 bases and J dropped 4; count of bases not matched to a gene: 10. The CDR3 has 15 amino acids. In DNA form, the CDR3 reads TGTGCCAGCAGCTCCGGACAGGTGATATCTTACGAGCAGTACTTC. Translation gives CASSSGQVISYEQYF.

The rearrangement links TRBV30 to TRBJ2-2; perhaps TRBD2 as D (6 bases). Per germline, CDR1 GTSNPN and CDR2 SVGIG (reference sequence). Trimming pared 5 bases from V and 0 bases from J, leaving 10 bases between. This CDR3 region has 14 residues. CDR3: CAWWTNPNTGELFF. The CDR3 DNA follows: TGTGCCTGGTGGACTAACCCGAACACCGGGGAGCTGTTTTTT.

The J gene is TRBJ2-7, the V gene TRBV28; D perhaps matches TRBD1 (8 bases). This CDR3 is built from 14 residues. Germline CDR1 reads MDHEN; CDR2 reads SYDVKM. Trimming pared 6 bases from V and 2 bases from J, leaving 14 bases between. The CDR3 reads CASRGGTGAYEQYF. The CDR3 coding sequence is TGTGCCAGCAGGGGGGGGACAGGCGCCTACGAGCAGTACTTC.

V and J are TRBV5-1 and TRBJ2-2; 8 bases match TRBD2. CDR1 and CDR2 (germline): SGHRS, YFSETQ. The CDR3 spans 13 residues. V shed 4 bases and J 9 bases; nucleotides not matched to a gene: 5. CDR3 DNA sequence: TGCGCCAGCAGCACGAGGACTAGCCGGGAGCTGTTTTTT. It yields the protein CASSTRTSRELFF.

In nucleotides, the CDR3 is TGCGCCAGCAGCCAAAGGACAGGGGGCTCCTACGAGCAGTACTTC. Translation gives CASSQRTGGSYEQYF. The chain uses TRBV5-1 and TRBJ2-7, with 10 bases aligning to TRBD1. Germline CDR1 is SGHRS and CDR2 is YFSETQ. V gave up 4 bases and J gave up 0 bases; unmatched junction bases: 4. The CDR3 runs to 15 residues.

This clone was observed a few times. This rearrangement joins TRBV5-1 to TRBJ2-7, with D uncertain. Trimming shortened V by 4 bases and J by 1 base, and 9 bases separated the two germline ends. From germline, CDR1 is SGHRS and CDR2 YFSETQ. This CDR3 region has 13 residues. The CDR3 region has the DNA TGCGCCAGCAGCATAGCTTTTTCCTACGAGCAGTACTTC. This gives the protein CASSIAFSYEQYF.

The chain recombines TRBV5-1 with TRBJ2-6, with TRBD1 matching over 7 bases. Germline V lookup: CDR1 SGHRS, CDR2 YFSETQ. V trimming: 6 bases; J trimming: 2 bases; junction bases outside the gene matches: 14. The length of the CDR3 is 18 residues. CDR3 in amino acids: CASNRQWGQPPGANVLTF. CDR3 nucleotides: TGCGCCAGCAACCGACAGTGGGGACAGCCTCCTGGGGCCAACGTCCTGACTTTC.

This clone was seen more than once but under ten times. The chain is built from TRBV27 and TRBJ2-1; 7 bases fit TRBD1. The germline CDR1 and CDR2 sequences are MNHEY and SMNVEV (reference sequence). Trimming at V came to 5 bases and at J to 7 bases, leaving 5 bases not matched to a gene. The CDR3 runs 13 residues. The CDR3 DNA follows: TGTGCCAGCAGTGTCGACAGGGCTAATGAGCAGTTCTTC. Its translation is CASSVDRANEQFF.